This T cell receptor beta chain is from a study of shared clonotypes between healthy human individuals. Sorted-subset replicate PCR reactions were performed with around 200 ng DNA, corresponding to roughly 30,000 T cell genomes. The data were produced by immunoSEQ multiplex PCR, yet TCRdb's version contains in-frame clones alone and is incomplete. The data hold approximately 2,000,000 clones, with approximately 92% observed a single time. Points from the study as a whole: Rarefaction revealed incomplete sorted-subset sequencing despite large depth.

CDR3 size: 15 residues. V was trimmed by 4 bases and J by 5 bases, leaving 18 bases between them. Germline V gives CDR1 ENHRY, CDR2 SYGVKD. A word on this clone: The antigen remains unidentified.

Terminally differentiated effector memory CD45RA+ cells were excluded from the naive CD8 cells, which were CD45RO-negative and positively selected for CCR7. The TCR was taken from a man between 18 and 35 years old in good health. Some clones in this sample may be carry-over from other donors' samples. This chain links TRBV10-3 with TRBJ2-7, with a tentative D call TRBD1 (5 bases). Sequences were obtained from naive CD8+ T cells from PBMCs. CDR3 sequence: CAISADSPGAHEQYF. In DNA form, the CDR3 reads TGTGCCATCAGTGCCGACAGTCCTGGGGCCCACGAGCAGTACTTC.